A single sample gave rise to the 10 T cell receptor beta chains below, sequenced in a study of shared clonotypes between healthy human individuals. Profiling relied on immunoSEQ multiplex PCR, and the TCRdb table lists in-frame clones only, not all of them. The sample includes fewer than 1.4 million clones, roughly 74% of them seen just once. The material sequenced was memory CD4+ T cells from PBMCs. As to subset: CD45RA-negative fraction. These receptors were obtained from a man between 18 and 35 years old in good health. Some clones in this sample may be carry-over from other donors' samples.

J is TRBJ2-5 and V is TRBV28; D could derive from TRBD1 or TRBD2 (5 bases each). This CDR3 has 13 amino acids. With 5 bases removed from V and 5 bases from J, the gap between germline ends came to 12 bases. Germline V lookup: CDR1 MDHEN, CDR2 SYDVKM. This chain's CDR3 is CASSPGTGETQYF. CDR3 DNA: TGTGCCAGCAGTCCCGGGACGGGGGAGACCCAGTACTTC.

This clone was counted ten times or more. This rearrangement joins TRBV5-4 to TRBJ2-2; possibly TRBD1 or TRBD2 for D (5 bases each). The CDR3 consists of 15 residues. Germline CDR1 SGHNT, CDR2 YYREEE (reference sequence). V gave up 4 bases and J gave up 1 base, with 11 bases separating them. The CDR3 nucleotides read TGTGCCAGCAGCGTGGGACCGCTGAACACCGGGGAGCTGTTTTTT. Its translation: CASSVGPLNTGELFF.

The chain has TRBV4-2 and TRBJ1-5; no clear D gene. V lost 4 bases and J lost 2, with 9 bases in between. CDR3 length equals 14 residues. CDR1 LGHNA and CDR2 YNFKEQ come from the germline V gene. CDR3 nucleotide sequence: TGTGCCAGCAGCCCTCGGTCAGGCAATCAGCCCCAGCATTTT. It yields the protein CASSPRSGNQPQHF.

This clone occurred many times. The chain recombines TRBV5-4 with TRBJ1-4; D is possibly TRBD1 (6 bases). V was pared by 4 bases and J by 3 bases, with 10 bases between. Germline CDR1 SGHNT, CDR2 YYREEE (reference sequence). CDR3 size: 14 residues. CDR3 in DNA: TGTGCCAGCAGCCCAGGACAGTCTAATGAAAAACTGTTTTTT. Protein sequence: CASSPGQSNEKLFF.

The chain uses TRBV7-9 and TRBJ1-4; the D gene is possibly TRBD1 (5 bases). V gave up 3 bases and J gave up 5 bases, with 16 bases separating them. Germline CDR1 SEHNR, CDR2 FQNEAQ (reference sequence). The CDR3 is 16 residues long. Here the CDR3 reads CASSFLRGGVNEKLFF. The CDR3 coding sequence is TGTGCCAGCAGCTTCTTGAGGGGAGGTGTAAATGAAAAACTGTTTTTT.

The CDR3: CASSTQGAGTEAFF. CDR3 in DNA: TGCGCCAGCAGCACACAGGGGGCTGGCACTGAAGCTTTCTTT. This chain connects TRBV5-1 to TRBJ1-1; 9 bases are a match to TRBD1. The length of the CDR3 is 14 residues. Germline V gene data show CDR1 as SGHRS and CDR2 as YFSETQ. Trimming removed 4 bases from V and 4 bases from J; junction bases left unmatched: 5.

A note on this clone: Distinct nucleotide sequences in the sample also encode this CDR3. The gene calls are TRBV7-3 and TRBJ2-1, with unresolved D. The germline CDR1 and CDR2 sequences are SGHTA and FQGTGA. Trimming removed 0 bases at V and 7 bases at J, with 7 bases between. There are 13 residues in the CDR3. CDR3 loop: CASSLTVGNEQFF. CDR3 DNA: TGTGCCAGCAGCTTAACGGTAGGGAATGAGCAGTTCTTC.

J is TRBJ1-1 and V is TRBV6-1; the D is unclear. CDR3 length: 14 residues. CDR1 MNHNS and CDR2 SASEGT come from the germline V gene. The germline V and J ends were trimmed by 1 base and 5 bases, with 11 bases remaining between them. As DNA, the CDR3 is TGTGCCAGCAGTGAAGGTGGGGTACGGACTGAAGCTTTCTTT. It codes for CASSEGGVRTEAFF.

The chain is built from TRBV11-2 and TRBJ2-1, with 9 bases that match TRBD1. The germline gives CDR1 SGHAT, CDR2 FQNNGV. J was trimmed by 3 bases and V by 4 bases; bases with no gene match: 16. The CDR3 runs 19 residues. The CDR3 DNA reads TGTGCCAGCAGCTCTGGCGGCGTGTTGGGACAGGGATACTACAATGAGCAGTTCTTC. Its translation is CASSSGGVLGQGYYNEQFF.

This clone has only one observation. The CDR3 sequence is CASSVGPLAWSTNEKLFF. The DNA of the CDR3 is TGTGCCAGCAGCGTCGGTCCCCTAGCGTGGTCAACTAATGAAAAACTGTTTTTT. The rearrangement links TRBV9 to TRBJ1-4; D is ambiguous. The germline V and J ends were trimmed by 2 bases and 0 bases, with 17 bases remaining between them. This CDR3 is 18 amino acids long. Germline CDR1 reads SGDLS; CDR2 reads YYNGEE.